The clone carrying this T cell receptor (beta chain) has just a few counts. No antigen is known for it. Reverse transcribing all isolated RNA meant expressed TCRB transcripts were sequenced. Measured with immunoSEQ multiplex PCR; TCRdb has only the in-frame clones, and not every one. Among about 53,000 clones listed, 55% to 80% were seen once. The sample originates from a study of beta chain features in type 1 diabetes. Regarding the study as a whole: Sampled from patients, naive, central memory and Treg TCRB repertoires appeared more similar than those sampled from healthy donors. Among patients with Type 1 diabetes, TCRB CDR3s were moderately but significantly shorter in every one of the four CD4+ subsets. Fewer junction insertions and more nucleotide deletions appeared in type 1 diabetes patients.

There was one heparinised blood draw per donor, averaging approximately 120 mL. Researchers reported sorting CD4+ naive, central memory, regulatory and stem cell-like memory cells via CD45RO/CCR7/CD25/CD127/CD95/CD27. V was pared by 3 bases and J by 2 bases, with 6 bases between. There are 13 residues in the CDR3. Germline V gene sequence: CDR1 SGHTA, CDR2 FQGTGA. The chain is built from TRBV7-3 and TRBJ2-3, with D tentatively TRBD2 (6 bases). The source is a woman aged 25 to 39 with type 1 diabetes. Input material: stem cell memory CD4+ T cells from blood. The CDR3 nucleotides are TGTGCCAGCAGCTTGGACTACACAGATACGCAGTATTTT. It encodes CASSLDYTDTQYF.